The subject of this entry is one T cell receptor (beta chain). Its antigen remains unidentified. This entry comes from a study of T cell responses to AZD1222 COVID-19 vaccine. Study-level results: The donor cohort was predominantly white British with a female majority, and clonal diversity may have been underestimated. Increased Spike-specific TCR breadth and depth were observed after two AZD1222 doses.

Profiled with immunoSEQ multiplex PCR; TCRdb holds only in-frame clones, not every one. Of 150,000 to 200,000 clones in the sample, 91% are singletons; the top ten hold approximately 4.4%. This CDR3 spans 15 amino acids. The germline V and J ends were trimmed by 6 bases and 6 bases, with 21 bases remaining between them. Germline V gene data show CDR1 as SGHDN and CDR2 as FVKESK. This receptor was obtained from an adult in good health. This specimen consisted of peripheral blood, obtained on day 0 of AZD1222 vaccination. The rearrangement uses TRBV14 and TRBJ2-7; weak D call: TRBD1 (6 bases). The CDR3 is CASRRLLAGESEQYF. CDR3 nucleotides: TGTGCCAGCAGACGACTGTTGGCAGGGGAAAGCGAGCAGTACTTC.